There are a few counts of the clone carrying this TCR beta chain. TCRdb analysed the 5' RACE reads with MiXCR anew, one entry per CDR3 protein. This sample yields a few hundred thousand distinct CDR3 sequences, of which 20% to 25% are seen a single time; 7% to 9.5% belongs to the top ten. The data originate from a study of T-cell memory formation after mild COVID-19. The ends were cut back, 6 bases at V and 2 bases at J, with 23 bases in the middle. This CDR3 has 17 residues. Per germline, CDR1 SGHTA and CDR2 FQGNSA. The V gene is TRBV7-2, the J gene TRBJ2-7; tentatively, D is TRBD1 (8 bases). The clonotype was recovered from an adult woman who had mild COVID-19 (a few samples of this study predate the infection). Cell type and time point are not known. Sequenced: PBMCs or a T cell subset sorted from them (not recorded which). CDR3 sequence reads: CASRGSGGAREPYEQYF. The DNA of the CDR3 is TGTGCCAGCAGGGGTTCAGGGGGCGCGCGGGAGCCCTACGAGCAGTACTTC. Combining the CDR3 with reference TRBV7-2 and TRBJ2-7 gives the whole variable domain GAGVSQSPSNKVTEKGKDVELRCDPISGHTALYWYRQSLGQGLEFLIYFQGNSAPDKSGLPSDRFSAERTGGSVSTLTIQRTQQEDSAVYLCASRGSGGAREPYEQYFGPGTRLTVT.